What follows are 20 T cell receptor beta chains derived from one specimen sequenced in a study of blood T cell repertoires in COVID-19. TCRdb's table, derived via immunoSEQ multiplex PCR, lists solely in-frame clones and lacks some. The repertoire holds approximately 170,000 clones, roughly nine tenths seen once, with under 5% in the top ten. The sample taken for sequencing was peripheral blood. The source is a woman in her 70s with acute or convalescent COVID-19.

Of note for this clone: The same CDR3 arises from other DNA sequences in this sample as well. V gene TRBV18 combines with J gene TRBJ2-5; TRBD1 matches 7 bases. The germline V gene encodes CDR1 KGHSH and CDR2 LQKENI. Losses at the gene ends were 3 bases for V and 2 bases for J; bases not matched to a gene: 0. This CDR3 spans 13 amino acids. The CDR3 nucleotides read TGTGCCAGCTCACCGGGACAGCAAGAGACCCAGTACTTC. This gives the protein CASSPGQQETQYF. The variable domain in full, completed from reference TRBV18 and TRBJ2-5, reads NAGVMQNPRHLVRRRGQEARLRCSPMKGHSHVYWYRQLPEEGLKFMVYLQKENIIDESGMPKERFSAEFPKEGPSILRIQQVVRGDSAAYFCASSPGQQETQYFGPGTRLLVL.

This clone was found a few times. This chain uses TRBV7-2 with TRBJ2-3; tentative D call: TRBD2 (6 bases). Per germline, CDR1 SGHTA and CDR2 FQGNSA. This CDR3 spans 16 amino acids. Trimming left V 5 bases short and J 4 bases short, with 19 bases between. The CDR3 here is CASSATSGVSSDTQYF. DNA for the CDR3: TGTGCCAGCAGCGCGACTAGTGGGGTGTCGTCAGATACGCAGTATTTT.

J is TRBJ2-1 and V is TRBV6-2 or TRBV6-3; no definite D call. The CDR3 contains 15 residues. The ends were cut back, 5 bases at V and 9 bases at J, with 20 bases in the middle. The germline gives CDR1 MNHEY, CDR2 SVGEGT. The CDR3 reads CASSITPWLTGEQFF. In DNA, the CDR3 is TGTGCCAGCAGTATAACCCCGTGGCTAACGGGTGAGCAGTTCTTC.

This chain connects TRBV4-2 to TRBJ2-2; 15 nucleotides align to TRBD2. The J segment lost 6 bases and the V segment lost 1 base, leaving 0 bases of the junction unmatched. Germline CDR1 reads LGHNA; CDR2 reads YNFKEQ. The CDR3 has 16 residues. As DNA, the CDR3 is TGTGCCAGCAGCCAAGGGACTAGCGGGGGGGCCGGGGAGCTGTTTTTT. This translates into CASSQGTSGGAGELFF.

The rearrangement links TRBV28 to TRBJ2-3; 7 bases line up with TRBD2. This CDR3 is built from 15 residues. CDR1 is MDHEN, CDR2 SYDVKM, per germline. Trimming took 4 bases from V and 1 from J; bases not matched to a gene: 5. CDR3 in amino acids: CASSSPGGGTDTQYF. The CDR3 DNA is TGTGCCAGCAGTTCCCCTGGGGGGGGCACAGATACGCAGTATTTT.

This clone was recorded only once. The V call is TRBV7-2, the J call TRBJ1-2, with 7 positions matching TRBD1. Trimming cost V 6 bases and J 0 bases; bases outside gene matches: 7. Germline values: CDR1 SGHTA, CDR2 FQGNSA. The CDR3 consists of 15 residues. The CDR3 sequence: CASRWDSSPNYGYTF. The CDR3, as DNA: TGTGCCAGCAGATGGGACAGCTCTCCTAACTATGGCTACACCTTC.

This clone was seen more than once but under ten times. The V gene is TRBV5-6, the J gene TRBJ1-2; maybe TRBD1 (6 bases). CDR1 and CDR2 from the germline V gene are SGHDT and YYEEEE. This CDR3 is 13 amino acids long. V shed 7 bases and J shed 2 bases, with 12 bases lying between them. The CDR3 protein is CASGDTQNYGYTF. DNA of the CDR3: TGTGCCAGCGGGGACACCCAGAACTATGGCTACACCTTC.

This rearrangement joins TRBV5-1 to TRBJ2-1, with 8 bases identical to TRBD1. V was clipped by 1 base and J by 8 bases; unmatched bases: 8. This CDR3 is built from 15 residues. Germline V gene sequence: CDR1 SGHRS, CDR2 YFSETQ. DNA of the CDR3: TGCGCCAGCAGCTTGAATCCCGGACAGGGCTATGAGCAGTTCTTC. Protein product: CASSLNPGQGYEQFF.

This chain links TRBV7-9 with TRBJ1-2; 7 bases are a match to TRBD1. CDR1 is SEHNR and CDR2 is FQNEAQ in the germline V gene (reference sequence). The J segment lost 7 bases and the V segment lost 5 bases, leaving 13 bases of the junction unmatched. This CDR3 spans 15 amino acids. CDR3 in DNA: TGTGCCAGCAGCCAGGCAGTCAGGGACAGCTCTGGCTACACCTTC. Translating it yields CASSQAVRDSSGYTF. Drawing the rest from reference TRBV7-9 and TRBJ1-2, the complete variable domain is DTGVSQNPRHKITKRGQNVTFRCDPISEHNRLYWYRQTLGQGPEFLTYFQNEAQLEKSRLLSDRFSAERPKGSFSTLEIQRTEQGDSAMYLCASSQAVRDSSGYTFGSGTRLTVV.

The CDR3 region is CASSAQGAGEQYF. CDR3 nucleotides: TGTGCCAGCAGTGCCCAGGGGGCGGGCGAGCAGTACTTC. The rearrangement links TRBV2 to TRBJ2-7, with TRBD1 identical over 8 bases. Per the germline V gene, CDR1 is SNHLY and CDR2 is FYNNEI. The V segment lost 4 bases and the J segment 6 bases; nucleotides outside the gene matches: 5. This CDR3 has 13 amino acids.

V is TRBV6-2 or TRBV6-3 and J is TRBJ2-1; 14 nucleotides align to TRBD2. The CDR3 runs to 17 residues. Trimming took 6 bases from V and 7 from J; bases not matched to a gene: 11. Germline V gene lookup returns CDR1 MNHEY and CDR2 SVGEGT. CDR3 sequence (DNA): TGTGCCAGCAGCTCGACTAGCGGGGGGGCCCTGGGAAATGAGCAGTTCTTC. This translates into CASSSTSGGALGNEQFF.

The chain uses TRBV4-2 and TRBJ1-6; perhaps TRBD1 as D (6 bases). There are 16 residues in the CDR3. Trimming shortened V by 0 bases and J by 4 bases, and 10 bases separated the two germline ends. Per the germline V gene, CDR1 is LGHNA and CDR2 is YNFKEQ. The CDR3 DNA reads TGTGCCAGCAGCCAAGATCACGGACAGTATAATTCACCCCTCCACTTT. Protein product: CASSQDHGQYNSPLHF.

This chain connects TRBV10-1 to TRBJ1-4; D is undetermined. The V end lost 4 bases, the J end lost 7 bases, and 13 bases lay between the germline ends. CDR1 is WNHNN, CDR2 SYGVQD, per germline (reference sequence). The CDR3 is 14 residues long. Written as DNA, the CDR3 is TGCGCCAGCAGTGTGGGGAGGGAGGCTGAAAAACTGTTTTTT. Encoded protein: CASSVGREAEKLFF.

The chain uses TRBV28 and TRBJ2-7, with TRBD1 identical over 11 bases. CDR1 is MDHEN, CDR2 SYDVKM, per germline. The V gene end was trimmed by 6 bases and the J gene end by 6 bases; junction bases not matched to a gene: 4. The CDR3 length is 13 residues. The CDR3 DNA follows: TGTGCCAGCAGAAGGACAGGGGGCGGCGAGCAGTACTTC. It is translated as CASRRTGGGEQYF.

The rearrangement joins TRBV18 to TRBJ1-1; D gene uncertain. The CDR3 consists of 16 residues. The V and J ends lost 1 base and 5 bases respectively, with 17 bases between them. Germline V gives CDR1 KGHSH, CDR2 LQKENI. CDR3 protein: CASSPHDGMAGTEAFF. CDR3 DNA sequence: TGTGCCAGCTCACCACACGACGGGATGGCTGGAACTGAAGCTTTCTTT. Full variable domain (outside the CDR3, taken from reference TRBV18 and TRBJ1-1): NAGVMQNPRHLVRRRGQEARLRCSPMKGHSHVYWYRQLPEEGLKFMVYLQKENIIDESGMPKERFSAEFPKEGPSILRIQQVVRGDSAAYFCASSPHDGMAGTEAFFGQGTRLTVV.

This clone was seen just once. This rearrangement joins TRBV12-3 or TRBV12-4 to TRBJ1-2; D might be TRBD1 (5 bases). The CDR3 consists of 13 residues. The V gene lost 5 bases and the J gene lost 7 bases, with 14 bases spanning the gap. CDR3: CASSTSGIGGYTF. The CDR3 DNA sequence: TGTGCCAGCAGTACTTCAGGGATAGGTGGCTACACCTTC.

This clone was counted a single time. This chain uses TRBV10-2 with TRBJ1-2; 8 bases fit TRBD1. After removal of 11 bases from V and 6 bases from J, the junction contained 11 bases not matched to a gene. The CDR3 loop spans 13 amino acids. CDR1 is WSHSY, CDR2 SAAADI, per germline. For the CDR3, the DNA is TGCGCCGTATTGACAACAGGGGGGAATGGCTACACCTTC. It encodes CAVLTTGGNGYTF.

The chain uses TRBV4-1 and TRBJ2-7; the D gene is possibly TRBD1 (6 bases). V was shortened by 3 bases and J by 4 bases, with 10 bases between the two germline ends. The CDR3 spans 13 residues. The germline V gene has CDR1 MGHRA and CDR2 YSYEKL. For the CDR3, the DNA is TGCGCCAGCAGCCAGAGGACAGAGTACGAGCAGTACTTC. It specifies CASSQRTEYEQYF.

The chain employs TRBV24-1 and TRBJ1-5; 8 bases align to TRBD1. This CDR3 region has 19 residues. The germline V gene has CDR1 KGHDR and CDR2 SFDVKD. The J segment lost 2 bases and the V segment lost 3 bases, leaving 14 bases of the junction unmatched. In nucleotides, the CDR3 is TGTGCCACCAGTGATGGGACAGGCACTCCCCCATTCGGCAATCAGCCCCAGCATTTT. It translates to CATSDGTGTPPFGNQPQHF.

This chain connects TRBV30 to TRBJ1-3; a weak D match, TRBD1 (5 bases). Trimming pared 4 bases from V and 3 bases from J, leaving 10 bases between. The CDR3 loop spans 13 amino acids. Germline CDR1 reads GTSNPN; CDR2 reads SVGIG (reference sequence). Written as DNA, the CDR3 is TGTGCCTGGAACCTAGGGGATGGAAACACCATATATTTT. Translation: CAWNLGDGNTIYF. The full variable domain, in which reference TRBV30 and TRBJ1-3 provide the parts outside the CDR3, is SQTIHQWPATLVQPVGSPLSLECTVEGTSNPNLYWYRQAAGRGLQLLFYSVGIGQISSEVPQNLSASRPQDRQFILSSKKLLLSDSGFYLCAWNLGDGNTIYFGEGSWLTVV.